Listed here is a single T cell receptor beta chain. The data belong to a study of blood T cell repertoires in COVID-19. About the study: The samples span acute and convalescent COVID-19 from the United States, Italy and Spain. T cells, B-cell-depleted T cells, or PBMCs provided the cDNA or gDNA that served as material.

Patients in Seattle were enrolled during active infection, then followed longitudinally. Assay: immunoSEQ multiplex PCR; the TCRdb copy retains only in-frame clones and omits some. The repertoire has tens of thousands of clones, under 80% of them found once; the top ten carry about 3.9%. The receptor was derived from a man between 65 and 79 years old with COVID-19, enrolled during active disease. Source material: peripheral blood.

Written as DNA, the CDR3 is TGTGCCAGTATCCCCCCCGCGGGGATCGGAGGATCCTACGAGCAGTACTTC. Protein product: CASIPPAGIGGSYEQYF. V and J are TRBV19 and TRBJ2-7, with D maybe TRBD2 (6 bases). Germline CDR1 reads LNHDA; CDR2 reads SQIVND (reference sequence). This CDR3 spans 17 amino acids. V was cut by 7 bases and J by 1 base, with 23 bases left in between.